This TCR beta chain is from a study of cytomegalovirus exposure and HLA in healthy donors. Study results and caveats: There were several of the most significant clusters that appeared linked to common viral pathogens in a later analysis.

Both 60 Vbeta primers and 13 Jbeta primers went into the PCR. Generated by immunoSEQ multiplex PCR, the TCRdb table keeps only in-frame clones and is missing some. This sample yields around 83,000 clones, of which 78% are seen a single time; 4% to 5.5% belongs to the top ten. CDR3 length: 13 amino acids. The V gene's germline CDR1 is SQVTM and CDR2 ANQGSEA. The V and J ends lost 5 bases and 2 bases respectively, with 10 bases between them. As to this clone: Its target is not known.

The chain couples TRBV29-1 to TRBJ2-1; D not resolved. This TCR was recovered from a male donor in good health and CMV-seropositive. Sequenced material: PBMCs. CDR3 protein: CSVRPGAYNEQFF. The CDR3 region has the DNA TGCAGCGTTCGTCCCGGAGCCTACAATGAGCAGTTCTTC.